Sequencing of this T cell receptor (beta chain) was carried out in a study of cytomegalovirus exposure and HLA in healthy donors. PCR employed 60 Vbeta and 13 Jbeta primers. TCRdb's table, derived via immunoSEQ multiplex PCR, lists solely in-frame clones and lacks some. The sample shows 130,000 to 150,000 clones, 78% of them seen only once. The donors gave bone marrow, and they were healthy. The trim removed 1 base at V and 7 bases at J, leaving 6 bases unmatched. CDR1 MNHNS and CDR2 SASEGT come from the germline V gene. This CDR3 is built from 14 residues. The V call is TRBV6-1, the J call TRBJ2-7, with TRBD1 identical over 8 bases. The sequenced material came from PBMCs. The sequence came from a female donor in good health and CMV-seronegative. CDR3 protein: CASSEVRGRDEQYF. The CDR3 DNA is TGTGCCAGCAGTGAAGTCAGGGGGCGCGATGAGCAGTACTTC.